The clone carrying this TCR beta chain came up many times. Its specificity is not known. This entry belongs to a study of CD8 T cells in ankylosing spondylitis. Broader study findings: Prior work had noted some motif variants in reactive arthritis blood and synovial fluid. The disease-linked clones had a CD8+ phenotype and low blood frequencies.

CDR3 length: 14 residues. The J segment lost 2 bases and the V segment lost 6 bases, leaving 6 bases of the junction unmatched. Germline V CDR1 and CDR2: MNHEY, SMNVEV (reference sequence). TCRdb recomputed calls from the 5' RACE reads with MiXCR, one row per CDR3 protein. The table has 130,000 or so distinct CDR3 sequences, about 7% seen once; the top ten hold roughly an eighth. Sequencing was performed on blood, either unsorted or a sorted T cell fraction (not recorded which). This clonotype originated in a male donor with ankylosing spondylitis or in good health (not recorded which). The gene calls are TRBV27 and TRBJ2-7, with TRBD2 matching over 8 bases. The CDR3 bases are TGTGCCAGCAGCCCGGGGGGGTACACCTACGAGCAGTACTTC. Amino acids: CASSPGGYTYEQYF.